This T cell receptor (beta chain) was sequenced for a study of cytomegalovirus exposure and HLA in healthy donors. Study background: Genetic ancestry analysis placed approximately 79% of the 300 to 500 donors that were genotyped in the Caucasian-associated cluster.

Germline V CDR1 and CDR2: MNHEY, SVGAGI. The junction had 1 base not matched to a gene; V was cut back by 4 bases and J by 4 bases. This CDR3 is 14 amino acids long. PCR was performed using 60 Vbeta and 13 Jbeta primers. The method was immunoSEQ multiplex PCR; TCRdb's version includes in-frame clones alone and lacks a portion of them. The top ten clones hold 1.5% to 2% of a sample with roughly 100,000 clones, roughly 75% of them seen once. The sequenced sample consisted of PBMCs. This receptor was obtained from a woman between 40 and 50 years old in good health and CMV-seronegative. This rearrangement joins TRBV6-5 to TRBJ1-5; TRBD1 matches 10 bases. The CDR3: CASSSDRGNQPQHF. The CDR3 nucleotides read TGTGCCAGCAGTTCGGACAGGGGGAATCAGCCCCAGCATTTT.